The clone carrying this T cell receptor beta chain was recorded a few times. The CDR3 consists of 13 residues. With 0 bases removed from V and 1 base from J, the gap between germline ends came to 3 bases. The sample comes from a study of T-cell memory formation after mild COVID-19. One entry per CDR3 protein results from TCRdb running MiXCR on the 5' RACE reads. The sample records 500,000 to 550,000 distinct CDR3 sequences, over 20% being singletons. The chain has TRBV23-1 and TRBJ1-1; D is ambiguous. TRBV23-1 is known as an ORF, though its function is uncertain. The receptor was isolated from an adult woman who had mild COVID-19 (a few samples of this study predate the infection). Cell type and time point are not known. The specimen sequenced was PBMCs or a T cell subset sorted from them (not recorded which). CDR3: CASSQSRNTEAFF. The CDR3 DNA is TGCGCCAGCAGTCAATCTCGGAACACTGAAGCTTTCTTT.